This T cell receptor beta chain was identified during a study of T cells in women clearing cervical HPV infection (dated by TCRdb to 2016 to 2018). About the full investigation: The cases were 20 to 25 women with histologically confirmed HPV16-related CIN3 or worse, and 2 of these cases were invasive cancers. The controls were fewer than 30 women whose single incident HPV16 infection cleared within 12 months with no development of precancer or cancer. Blood from cases was drawn at the visit where the lesion was first identified, while blood from controls was drawn once the infection was no longer detected. Among cases, blood sampling came a median of approximately 150 days after lesion detection, with an interquartile range of roughly 85 to 230 days. Since only a few of the women had HLA typing available, the possibility that HLA type was acting as a confounder could not be ruled out. This exploratory proof-of-principle case-control study, nested within the Guanacaste HPV Natural History Study in Costa Rica, compared TCR repertoires among women with different cervical HPV16 outcomes. Cases and controls were matched on year of sample collection and on age within five years. Cases had a median age of around 32 years and controls had a median age of around 40, with no significant differences in baseline characteristics. In the parent cohort, some 10,000 women aged 18 or older were enrolled in Guanacaste, Costa Rica, during about 1993 to 1995 and were followed for less than 8 years. Five blinded duplicates per group were added as quality controls, so that approximately 60 samples were obtained: roughly 50 participants and some 10 replicates.

Every participant had a single incident cervical HPV16 infection, and women with prevalent HPV16 infections were excluded. Cervical HPV DNA was detected by MY09/MY11 PCR and genotyped by dot-blot hybridization. About 14 mL of heparinized blood were centrifuged, and the buffy coat was aliquoted, frozen at -30°C, then stored at -80°C. Genomic DNA was extracted from buffy coat specimens using QIAGEN kits. Findings and caveats that apply to the study as a whole: TCR repertoire richness was significantly higher in CIN3+ cases than in controls across sequencing depths, while evenness did not differ. The cross-sectional design could not show whether associations preceded infection or resulted from it; effector/memory subsets and HPV-specific T cells were not isolated. Because the number of T cells per sample was unknown, the richness differences could reflect varying T-cell content rather than repertoire biology. Cases had lower TRBV6-7 relative abundance than controls (about 0.1% versus 0.15%; Bonferroni P = 0.0008). Cases were distinguished from controls with an estimated AUC of roughly 0.81 by random forest classifiers combining richness and V gene abundances.

For this clone: This receptor's antigen is unknown. The missing CDR3 end, 3 residues past where the read stops, is filled in from the germline J gene.

TCR beta CDR3 regions were amplified by multiplex PCR using the immunoSEQ assay from an average of around 1,200 ng genomic DNA per sample. The assay corrected primer bias using a complete synthetic TCR repertoire to establish an amplification baseline. The amplicons were sequenced on the Illumina platform. The paper's processing steps were these. Error correction of the sequences involved clustering with frequency ratios plus a modified nearest-neighbor algorithm, after which the sequences were analyzed in the immunoSEQ Analyzer using IMGT gene definitions. At each rarefaction depth, TCR richness and evenness were averaged across 20 rarefaction repeats, and samples with fewer sequences than that depth were excluded. Relative abundances of V, D and J genes were compared between groups using Wilcoxon rank sum tests, with FDR correction applied. For the blinded duplicates, the intraclass correlation was 90% to 97% for TCR richness and averaged about 81% across roughly 65 gene segments. This is the immuneACCESS table as TCRdb keeps it, with only in-frame sequences that have V and J called. A part of the clones is gone; compared with another copy, unresolved V genes explain less than half, and the rest is unexplained. V and J calls and clone size come straight from that table; D and trimming were deduced from the DNA. The record for this sample contains about 20,000 clones. The ten largest clones capture 5% to 5.5% of the sample.

V is shortened by 5 bases, J by 4 bases, and the region joining them spans 14 bases. Inclusive of the bounding cysteine and phenylalanine, the CDR3 is 14 residues long. The DNA covers only part of the CDR3, 33 bases in frame from base 1. The germline V gene encodes CDR1 SGHVS and CDR2 FNYEAQ. This sequence uses TRBV7-6 and TRBJ2-5; too little of a D gene remains to name it. Material: blood buffy coat. This TCR was recovered from a woman aged 18-69 years with a cervical HPV16 infection that either progressed to CIN3+ or cleared (not recorded which). The encoded CDR3 is CASSKEATRETQYF. The DNA read from the CDR3 is TGTGCCAGCAGCAAAGAGGCCACCAGAGAGACC.